The next 27 T cell receptor beta chains were all read from a single sample in a study of Graves' ophthalmopathy and Graves' hyperthyroidism. Amplification of the TCR beta CDR3 regions used RNA transcripts (as template). An initial RT-PCR round employing HTBI primers preceded a second-round multiplex PCR. From the multiplex PCR reads, TCRdb called clonotypes with MiXCR, one entry per CDR3 protein. In the table there are about 1.1 million distinct CDR3 sequences, about 35% of which are singletons. Material for sequencing was peripheral blood or thyroid tissue (not recorded which). These receptors all stem from an adult man with Graves' hyperthyroidism.

This chain connects TRBV30 to TRBJ2-7; perhaps TRBD1 as D (6 bases). Trimming cost V 4 bases and J 7 bases, with 14 bases left between them. Germline assignment: CDR1 GTSNPN and CDR2 SVGIG (reference sequence). The CDR3 length is 12 residues. The CDR3: CAWTSGHREQYF. The CDR3 region has the DNA TGTGCCTGGACCTCGGGACATAGGGAGCAGTACTTC.

This clonotype was detected a few times. The chain joins TRBV30 to TRBJ1-5; the D is unclear. The germline V and J ends were trimmed by 2 bases and 7 bases, with 12 bases remaining between them. This CDR3 has 13 residues. Germline CDR1 reads GTSNPN; CDR2 reads SVGIG (reference sequence). The CDR3 loop is CAWSLAGEQPQHF. The CDR3 DNA sequence: TGTGCCTGGAGTCTCGCGGGAGAACAGCCCCAGCATTTT.

This sequence joins TRBV30 and TRBJ2-7, with D perhaps being TRBD1 or TRBD2 (5 bases each). Germline values: CDR1 GTSNPN, CDR2 SVGIG (reference sequence). The CDR3 runs 13 residues. V was trimmed by 0 bases and J by 6 bases, leaving 12 bases between them. The CDR3 protein is CAWSVSGTAEQYF. For the CDR3, the DNA is TGTGCCTGGAGTGTATCCGGGACGGCCGAGCAGTACTTC. The entire variable domain, with the rest obtained from reference TRBV30 and TRBJ2-7, is as follows: SQTIHQWPATLVQPVGSPLSLECTVEGTSNPNLYWYRQAAGRGLQLLFYSVGIGQISSEVPQNLSASRPQDRQFILSSKKLLLSDSGFYLCAWSVSGTAEQYFGPGTRLTVT.

The J gene is TRBJ2-7, the V gene TRBV7-9; 11 bases fit TRBD1. This CDR3 contains 15 residues. The V segment lost 4 bases and the J segment 6 bases; nucleotides outside the gene matches: 8. The germline V gene has CDR1 SEHNR and CDR2 FQNEAQ (reference sequence). CDR3 amino acids: CASSSGGTGGSEQYF. The CDR3 DNA reads as TGTGCCAGCAGCTCGGGGGGGACAGGGGGAAGCGAGCAGTACTTC.

This clonotype was counted ten times or more. This sequence joins TRBV20-1 and TRBJ2-5; the match to TRBD2 covers 7 bases. This CDR3 is built from 12 residues. Germline V gives CDR1 DFQATT, CDR2 SNEGSKA (reference sequence). V lost 6 bases, J lost 4 bases, and 5 bases stayed unmatched. CDR3 sequence reads: CSALTSAETQYF. In DNA, the CDR3 is TGCAGTGCCTTAACTAGCGCAGAGACCCAGTACTTC.

There are many counts of this clonotype. The V gene is TRBV11-2, the J gene TRBJ1-6; D is undetermined. CDR1 is SGHAT and CDR2 is FQNNGV in the germline V gene. CDR3 length: 14 residues. V dropped 1 base and J dropped 7 bases, with 8 bases sitting between them. The CDR3 DNA sequence: TGTGCCAGCAGCTTAGTTTTCGGAAATTCACCCCTCCACTTT. Translated: CASSLVFGNSPLHF.

There are many counts of this clonotype. The chain joins TRBV29-1 to TRBJ2-7, with 7 bases aligning to TRBD1. The CDR3 has 15 amino acids. V trimming: 5 bases; J trimming: 2 bases; junction bases outside the gene matches: 12. Per germline, CDR1 SQVTM and CDR2 ANQGSEA. The CDR3 nucleotides are TGCAGCGTTAGAGACAGGGAAATTGGGGCCTACGAGCAGTACTTC. Amino acids: CSVRDREIGAYEQYF.

The chain is built from TRBV9 and TRBJ2-2; 8 positions agree with TRBD2. V gave up 4 bases and J gave up 4 bases; unmatched junction bases: 15. CDR3 length: 18 amino acids. In germline, CDR1 is SGDLS, CDR2 YYNGEE. The CDR3 protein is CASSRPKTSGVVTGELFF. In DNA form, the CDR3 reads TGTGCCAGCAGCCGGCCCAAAACTAGCGGAGTTGTCACCGGGGAGCTGTTTTTT.

This clonotype was found a few times. The chain couples TRBV27 to TRBJ1-1, with a weak D call TRBD1 (6 bases). Germline V gives CDR1 MNHEY, CDR2 SMNVEV (reference sequence). The V end lost 6 bases, the J end lost 0 bases, and 14 bases lay between the germline ends. The CDR3 contains 15 residues. This chain's CDR3 is CASSLTQGVNTEAFF. The CDR3 DNA is TGTGCCAGCAGCCTGACACAGGGAGTGAACACTGAAGCTTTCTTT.

The V and J genes are TRBV20-1 and TRBJ2-7, with 7 bases matching TRBD1. V lost 5 bases and J lost 5; bases outside the gene matches: 0. The V gene's germline CDR1 is DFQATT and CDR2 SNEGSKA (reference sequence). This CDR3 comprises 10 residues. CDR3 DNA sequence: TGCAGTGCTCAGGGGGACGAGCAGTACTTC. It yields the protein CSAQGDEQYF.

This clonotype was recorded at least ten times. This chain joins TRBV7-8 and TRBJ1-3; TRBD1 matches 7 bases. Germline loops: CDR1 SGHVS, CDR2 FQNEAQ. With 5 bases clipped from V and 0 bases from J, the junction kept 7 bases outside the gene matches. The CDR3 covers 16 residues. CDR3 region: CASSAQGVTSGNTIYF. In DNA, the CDR3 is TGTGCCAGCAGCGCGCAGGGGGTTACCTCTGGAAACACCATATATTTT.

V is TRBV5-8 and J is TRBJ1-1; TRBD1 might be the D (5 bases). CDR3 length: 17 amino acids. Trimming left V 3 bases short and J 1 base short, with 19 bases between. The germline gives CDR1 SGHTS, CDR2 YDEGEE. CDR3 in DNA: TGTGCCAGCAGCTCCCTTCCTGACAGTCTTAGGAACACTGAAGCTTTCTTT. Amino acids: CASSSLPDSLRNTEAFF.

For this clonotype: With a much larger clone just one base away, this may be a read error. The chain is built from TRBV2 and TRBJ1-2, with 11 bases that match TRBD1. Germline values: CDR1 SNHLY, CDR2 FYNNEI. This CDR3 contains 16 residues. The CDR3 spells CTSNVAQRDRGYGYTF. In nucleotides, the CDR3 is TGTACCAGCAACGTAGCCCAACGGGACAGGGGGTATGGCTACACCTTC. Full variable domain (outside the CDR3, taken from reference TRBV2 and TRBJ1-2): EPEVTQTPSHQVTQMGQEVILRCVPISNHLYFYWYRQILGQKVEFLVSFYNNEISEKSEIFDDQFSVERPDGSNFTLKIRSTKLEDSAMYFCTSNVAQRDRGYGYTFGSGTRLTVV.

This chain links TRBV11-2 with TRBJ1-4, with a weak D call TRBD1 (5 bases). The germline V gene has CDR1 SGHAT and CDR2 FQNNGV. Trimming stripped 3 bases from V and 7 bases from J, with 15 bases between. The CDR3 sequence is 15 residues long. The CDR3: CASSFADSGGEKLFF. The CDR3 DNA reads as TGTGCCAGCAGCTTTGCCGACAGCGGCGGTGAAAAACTGTTTTTT.

This clonotype occurred many times. The chain joins TRBV19 to TRBJ1-1, with D perhaps TRBD1 (6 bases). Per the germline V gene, CDR1 is LNHDA and CDR2 is SQIVND (reference sequence). The CDR3 spans 13 residues. Trimming removed 8 bases from V and 2 bases from J, with 12 bases in between. CDR3 sequence reads: CASGPDSNTEAFF. The CDR3 DNA reads TGTGCCAGTGGCCCGGACAGTAACACTGAAGCTTTCTTT.

The chain uses TRBV19 and TRBJ2-2; D possibly corresponds to TRBD1 (6 bases). Germline V gene sequence: CDR1 LNHDA, CDR2 SQIVND (reference sequence). Trimming left V 3 bases short and J 6 bases short, with 8 bases between. The CDR3 loop spans 13 amino acids. In nucleotides, the CDR3 is TGTGCCAGTAGTATTGGGGGCGCCGGGGAGCTGTTTTTT. This sequence encodes CASSIGGAGELFF.

The rearrangement links TRBV10-3 to TRBJ2-7; the D is unclear. The CDR3 covers 13 residues. The germline V gene has CDR1 ENHRY and CDR2 SYGVKD. V was trimmed by 8 bases and J by 0 bases, leaving 11 bases between them. The CDR3 DNA reads TGTGCCATCGGTCATGGGGTCTCCTACGAGCAGTACTTC. This gives the protein CAIGHGVSYEQYF.

This clonotype occurred many times. Its ends do not fully match the called genes, so a read error is possible. The chain carries TRBV11-2 and TRBJ1-5; D call uncertain. The CDR3 is made up of 14 amino acids. Looked up from germline, CDR1 is SGHAT and CDR2 is FQNNGV. CDR3 loop: CASSQDTSNQPQHF. The CDR3 DNA follows: TGCGCCAGCAGCCAAGACACCAGCAATCAGCCCCAGCATTTT.

The chain carries TRBV20-1 and TRBJ1-6; TRBD1 matches at 7 bases. Germline V gene lookup returns CDR1 DFQATT and CDR2 SNEGSKA (reference sequence). The CDR3 runs to 13 residues. Trimming took 5 bases from V and 10 from J; bases not matched to a gene: 8. The CDR3 loop reads CSASGQSQSPLHF. DNA of the CDR3: TGCAGTGCTTCGGGACAGAGCCAATCACCCCTCCACTTT.

With regard to this clonotype: Since a much larger clone is just one base distant, this may be a read error. The chain recombines TRBV7-9 with TRBJ2-7, with 11 nucleotides matching TRBD1. The CDR3 runs to 16 residues. Germline V lookup: CDR1 SEHNR, CDR2 FQNEAQ (reference sequence). J was trimmed by 6 bases and V by 5 bases; bases with no gene match: 12. CDR3 DNA sequence: TGTGCCAGCAGCCCATCCACCGGGACAGGGGGACGCGAGCAGTACTTC. Translating it yields CASSPSTGTGGREQYF.

The chain recombines TRBV20-1 with TRBJ2-5; TRBD1 is a possible D gene (6 bases). V gave up 5 bases and J gave up 1 base, with 11 bases separating them. This CDR3 has 13 amino acids. Germline lookup yields CDR1 DFQATT and CDR2 SNEGSKA (reference sequence). CDR3 sequence reads: CSASGQLQETQYF. For the CDR3, the DNA is TGCAGTGCTTCCGGACAGCTCCAAGAGACCCAGTACTTC.

This chain joins TRBV5-1 and TRBJ1-5, with D possibly TRBD1 on 5 matching bases. The germline V and J ends were trimmed by 2 bases and 7 bases, with 10 bases remaining between them. This CDR3 region has 13 residues. Germline CDR1 SGHRS, CDR2 YFSETQ. The CDR3, as DNA: TGCGCCAGCAGCTTTGAGGGACGGCAGCCCCAGCATTTT. Translated: CASSFEGRQPQHF.

The genes are TRBV5-1 and TRBJ2-6, with no clear D. V was shortened by 1 base and J by 12 bases, with 14 bases between the two germline ends. Germline V gene sequence: CDR1 SGHRS, CDR2 YFSETQ. The CDR3 covers 14 residues. The CDR3 is CASSLPPGFGVLTF. In DNA, the CDR3 is TGCGCCAGCAGCTTGCCCCCAGGTTTCGGCGTCCTGACTTTC.

V is TRBV10-3 and J is TRBJ1-2; D is unresolved. The V gene's germline CDR1 is ENHRY and CDR2 SYGVKD. With 10 bases removed from V and 4 bases from J, the gap between germline ends came to 16 bases. This CDR3 comprises 13 residues. The CDR3 is CASSYDGSYGYTF. The CDR3 DNA follows: TGTGCCAGCAGCTACGACGGATCCTATGGCTACACCTTC.

In its sample, this clonotype was seen many times. This chain links TRBV12-3 or TRBV12-4 with TRBJ1-1; weak D call: TRBD1 (5 bases). The germline V and J ends were trimmed by 5 bases and 4 bases, with 17 bases remaining between them. This CDR3 spans 15 amino acids. CDR3 DNA sequence: TGTGCCAGCAGTGACTACGGGGGAGGGAGCACTGAAGCTTTCTTT. Translation: CASSDYGGGSTEAFF.

The gene calls are TRBV7-8 and TRBJ2-5, with D perhaps being TRBD1 or TRBD2 (8 bases each). The germline gives CDR1 SGHVS, CDR2 FQNEAQ. This CDR3 is 18 amino acids long. Trimming took off 5 bases at V and 5 bases at J, with 27 bases between the two ends. The CDR3 DNA sequence: TGTGCCAGCAGCGGATGGGGACAGGCGGGAGGTCGAGGGGAGACCCAGTACTTC. Translated: CASSGWGQAGGRGETQYF.

The V gene is TRBV20-1, the J gene TRBJ2-7; TRBD2 might be the D (6 bases). This CDR3 is 14 amino acids long. V lost 5 bases and J lost 5, with 19 bases in between. Germline CDR1 is DFQATT and CDR2 is SNEGSKA (reference sequence). Here the CDR3 reads CSASPGGLRNEQYF. CDR3 DNA: TGCAGTGCTTCCCCCGGAGGGCTGCGGAACGAGCAGTACTTC.